What follows is one T cell receptor beta chain and its context. It has no known antigen specificity. No clone much larger than this one lies a single base away; base qualities are absent. This entry belongs to a study of OX40 agonist ivuxolimab in advanced cancers. With respect to the entire study: The costimulatory receptor OX40 (CD134) was targeted by ivuxolimab, a fully human IgG2 agonistic monoclonal antibody. Patients were allowed to have had prior anti-PD-1, anti-PD-L1 or anti-CTLA-4 therapy, and more than 35% of the dose-escalation patients had been treated with checkpoint inhibitors. Partial responses were achieved by three dose-escalation patients, of whom one had hepatocellular carcinoma and two had cutaneous melanoma. The paper describes the monotherapy dose-escalation part (N ≈ 52 patients) of the phase I trial of ivuxolimab. Of the roughly 51 patients in dose escalation, about 20 had hepatocellular carcinoma, about 15 had melanoma, 9 had renal cell carcinoma and 9 had head and neck cancer. The point of sequencing TCRbeta in the periphery was to test whether ivuxolimab changed TCR sequence diversity and drove clonal T-cell expansion. In the dose-escalation cohort, around 80% of patients were male, and the mean age was 60 years with a range of roughly 20 to 80. Intravenous ivuxolimab was administered to patients every 2 weeks at six dose levels: 0.01, 0.1, 0.3, 1.5, 3 and 10 mg/kg.

General conclusions and limits of the study: After ivuxolimab, more expanded clones were found on average in CD8+ T cells than in CD4+ T cells. In the 0.1-3.0 mg/kg groups, partial responders were among the patients with the lowest normalized peripheral clonal expansion, particularly in CD8+ T cells. Low levels of normalized T-cell clonal expansion were also seen in some patients who did not respond. At doses from 0.1 to 3.0 mg/kg, clonal expansion was seen in both CD4+ and CD8+ blood T cells between baseline and week 6. The antigen specificity of the peripheral T cells that underwent clonal expansion was not determined.

At the junction V is shortened by 2 bases and J by 7 bases, with 8 bases in between. The germline V gene provides CDR1 MNHEY and CDR2 SVGAGI. Taken from cysteine to phenylalanine, the CDR3 has 13 residues. The DNA shown is the 39-base CDR3, in frame from base 1. Patients with autoimmune disease history or receiving systemic immunosuppression were excluded from the trial. Peripheral blood for TCR sequencing was collected from all dose cohorts at baseline, on cycle 4 day 1, and on cycle 7 day 1. Samples came from an open-label, multicenter, first-in-human phase I dose-escalation trial of ivuxolimab. Adults with locally advanced or metastatic melanoma, renal cell, hepatocellular, or head and neck squamous cell carcinoma were enrolled in the trial. CD4+ and CD8+ T cells were sorted separately from peripheral blood before TCR sequencing. For sequencing of the TCRbeta CDR3 region, genomic DNA was extracted from the sorted cells. The immunoSEQ Assay was used for sequencing of TCRbeta CDR3 regions. The table comes from immuneACCESS by way of TCRdb, which keeps in-frame sequences with V and J called. Part of the clones is missing from these tables; in studies checked, under half for an unresolved V gene and the rest for unknown reasons. The sample table records tens of thousands of clones; about 90% of these occur just once. The top ten clonotypes cover 3.5% to 5% of the sample.

This chain is built from TRBV6-5 and TRBJ1-4; too little of a D gene remains to name it. The sample in question was CD4+ or CD8+ T cells sorted from blood, obtained in a trial of the OX40 agonist ivuxolimab. This TCR was sampled from an adult with an advanced solid tumor such as melanoma, head and neck, liver or kidney cancer. CDR3 reads: CASSYNSLEKLFF. In nucleotide form, the sequence is TGTGCCAGCAGTTACAACTCTCTTGAAAAACTGTTTTTT.